The 10 T cell receptor beta chains below come from one sample, sequenced in a study of tumor and adjacent non-tumor tissue in lung cancer. TCRbeta libraries were built with three rounds of nested PCR, modified from ARM-PCR. In TCRdb, the multiplex PCR reads were re-called with MiXCR into one record per CDR3 protein. The sample comprises about 67,000 distinct CDR3 sequences, about 77% of which are singletons, and over 35% rests with the top ten. No cell sorting was done before RNA was extracted from the tissue. The normal lung tissue was taken more than 3 cm from the tumor edge. Sequencing input: distant non-tumor lung tissue. All receptors derive from a man aged 60 to 69 with non-small cell lung cancer.

A single count supports this clonotype. A read error may produce the germline difference seen at one junction end. This sequence joins TRBV28 and TRBJ2-1, with 8 bases lining up with TRBD2. In germline, CDR1 is MDHEN, CDR2 SYDVKM. This CDR3 spans 16 amino acids. For the CDR3, the DNA is TGTGCCAGCAGTACGGCTAACGGGAGGGACCTCAATGACCAGTTCTTC. Protein product: CASSTANGRDLNDQFF.

For this clonotype: Sequence at one end of the junction differs from germline and may be a read error. The chain carries TRBV10-3 and TRBJ2-3; D is perhaps TRBD2 (6 bases). Germline CDR1 ENHRY, CDR2 SYGVKD. The CDR3 totals 16 residues. For the CDR3, the DNA is TGTGCCATCAGCGTCGGGGAGGCCCCGACCACAGATATGCAGTATTTT. This gives the protein CAISVGEAPTTDMQYF.

In the case of this clonotype: Germline and junction disagree at one end, which may indicate a read error. The gene calls are TRBV12-3 or TRBV12-4 and TRBJ2-1; the match to TRBD1 covers 8 bases. The CDR3 length is 18 residues. The CDR3: CASTYSGGPTVFYNEHFF. The CDR3 DNA reads as TGTGCCAGCACCTACTCAGGGGGCCCCACCGTCTTCTACAATGAGCACTTCTTC.

With respect to this clonotype: The conserved phenylalanine or tryptophan normally closing the CDR3 is absent here, so this likely arose from a read error. The chain recombines TRBV20-1 with TRBJ2-7; 9 bases fit TRBD1. Germline CDR1 reads DFQATT; CDR2 reads SNEGSKA (reference sequence). CDR3 length: 15 residues. The CDR3, as DNA: TGCAGTGCTAGAGCCCTCCGGACAGGGGATTACGGGCAGTACTCC. It codes for CSARALRTGDYGQYS.

In this sample, this clonotype turned up once. This sequence joins TRBV2 and TRBJ2-3; no firm D call. Germline loops: CDR1 SNHLY, CDR2 FYNNEI. Trimming took 4 bases from V and 0 from J, leaving 11 bases between them. There are 15 residues in the CDR3. The CDR3 region has the DNA TGTGCCAGCAGTGCCATCGGGCCTAGCACAGATACGCAGTATTTT. Its protein product is CASSAIGPSTDTQYF.

As for this clonotype: Sequence at one end of the junction differs from germline and may be a read error. V usage is TRBV6-5 and J usage is TRBJ2-7, with 7 bases that match TRBD2. Germline V CDR1 and CDR2: MNHEY, SVGAGI. CDR3 length: 15 residues. The chain's CDR3 is CASSYSRREKAVQYF. CDR3 DNA: TGTGCAAGCAGTTACTCGAGGCGGGAGAAGGCCGTGCAGTACTTC.

This clonotype was seen many times. V is TRBV15 and J is TRBJ1-5; a possible D gene is TRBD1 (5 bases). There are 18 residues in the CDR3. Germline loops: CDR1 LNHNV, CDR2 YYDKDF (reference sequence). The V end was cut by 0 bases, the J end by 1 base, with 16 bases between. DNA of the CDR3: TGTGCCACCAGCAGAGATGCTCGGAGGTCAGGGAGCAATCAGCCCCAGCATTTT. This translates into CATSRDARRSGSNQPQHF.

This clonotype was observed at least ten times. The V call is TRBV29-1, the J call TRBJ2-1; D is undetermined. The CDR3 length is 13 residues. CDR1 and CDR2 (germline): SQVTM, ANQGSEA. V lost 4 bases and J lost 7, with 14 bases in between. Here the CDR3 DNA reads TGCAGCGTTGTAAACGCGTTTGAAAATGAGCAGTTCTTC. Protein sequence: CSVVNAFENEQFF.

Concerning this clonotype itself: At one of its ends the junction is not consistent with the germline gene, which may arise from a read error. The CDR3 DNA follows: TGTGCCCCGCAGGGAACGACAAGTTACAATGAGCACTTCTTC. This codes for CAPQGTTSYNEHFF. The chain uses TRBV28 and TRBJ2-1; maybe TRBD1 (5 bases). This CDR3 region has 14 residues. CDR1 is MDHEN, CDR2 SYDVKM, per germline.

Concerning this clonotype itself: One end of the junction varies from germline; a read error may be responsible. The chain has TRBV27 and TRBJ1-1; D not resolved. Per germline, CDR1 MNHEY and CDR2 SMNVEV (reference sequence). This CDR3 has 14 amino acids. Here the CDR3 reads CPSSLKQINTEAFF. The CDR3 DNA is TGTCCCAGCAGTTTGAAGCAGATTAACACTGAAGCTTTCTTT.